This entry lists 11 T cell receptor beta chains sequenced from one sample in a study of identical twins. TCRdb called the 5' RACE reads again in MiXCR, with one record for every CDR3 protein. Of 1.5 million to 2 million distinct CDR3 sequences listed, 25% to 35% are singletons. Sequenced input: cord blood. The receptors originated from a newborn girl in good health.

The chain couples TRBV27 to TRBJ2-7, with TRBD2 identical over 13 bases. CDR1 is MNHEY and CDR2 is SMNVEV in the germline V gene (reference sequence). The CDR3 spans 17 residues. V lost 3 bases to trimming and J lost 4 bases; unmatched junction nucleotides: 9. CDR3 loop: CASSFRTSGSSTYEQYF. The CDR3 nucleotides are TGTGCCAGCAGTTTTCGGACTAGCGGGAGTAGCACTTACGAGCAGTACTTC.

This clonotype was seen a handful of times. The chain uses TRBV12-3 or TRBV12-4 and TRBJ2-1; 11 positions agree with TRBD1. J was trimmed by 7 bases and V by 5 bases; bases with no gene match: 7. This CDR3 has 15 amino acids. CDR3 sequence reads: CASSQWDRGRNEQFF. The CDR3 bases are TGTGCCAGCAGTCAATGGGACAGGGGGAGAAATGAGCAGTTCTTC.

The chain recombines TRBV20-1 with TRBJ2-1; 15 nucleotides match TRBD2. CDR1 and CDR2 from the germline V gene are DFQATT and SNEGSKA (reference sequence). This CDR3 is 14 amino acids long. The V and J ends lost 5 bases and 12 bases, in that order; junction bases with no gene match: 8. The CDR3 region has the DNA TGCAGTGCTCATGGACTAGCGGGGGGGTCAGTGCAGTTCTTC. The encoded protein is CSAHGLAGGSVQFF.

The V call is TRBV28, the J call TRBJ2-1, with TRBD1 as a possible D gene (5 bases). Germline V gives CDR1 MDHEN, CDR2 SYDVKM. The CDR3 is 15 residues long. Trimming left V 6 bases short and J 13 bases short, with 25 bases between. The CDR3: CASSLTWGQQETQFF. CDR3 coding DNA: TGTGCCAGCAGCCTTACTTGGGGCCAACAAGAGACCCAGTTCTTC. Complete variable domain (other parts from reference TRBV28 and TRBJ2-1): DVKVTQSSRYLVKRTGEKVFLECVQDMDHENMFWYRQDPGLGLRLIYFSYDVKMKEKGDIPEGYSVSREKKERFSLILESASTNQTSMYLCASSLTWGQQETQFFGPGTRLTVL.

This clonotype has at least ten counts. J is TRBJ2-4 and V is TRBV10-3; 10 bases map to TRBD2. There are 15 residues in the CDR3. The V and J ends lost 3 bases and 7 bases, in that order; junction bases with no gene match: 6. The V gene's germline CDR1 is ENHRY and CDR2 SYGVKD. The CDR3 protein is CAISDTSGVVNIQYF. For the CDR3, the DNA is TGTGCCATCAGTGACACTAGCGGGGTTGTGAACATTCAGTACTTC.

CDR3 DNA: TGCAGTGCTAGAGATCCTTTCGGCGGGGGGGCCGCAGATACGCAGTATTTT. Its protein is CSARDPFGGGAADTQYF. The chain combines TRBV20-1 with TRBJ2-3, with 9 bases identical to TRBD2. This CDR3 region has 17 residues. Germline V lookup: CDR1 DFQATT, CDR2 SNEGSKA (reference sequence). After removal of 0 bases from V and 4 bases from J, the junction contained 11 bases not matched to a gene.

The CDR3 region has the DNA TGTGCCAGCAGTTACCAGACGGTCGACAATCAGCCCCAGCATTTT. It is translated as CASSYQTVDNQPQHF. This chain uses TRBV28 with TRBJ1-5, with no clear D. Trimming removed 4 bases from V and 3 bases from J, with 13 bases in between. The CDR3 length is 15 residues. The germline gives CDR1 MDHEN, CDR2 SYDVKM. The full variable domain, rest sourced from reference TRBV28 and TRBJ1-5, is DVKVTQSSRYLVKRTGEKVFLECVQDMDHENMFWYRQDPGLGLRLIYFSYDVKMKEKGDIPEGYSVSREKKERFSLILESASTNQTSMYLCASSYQTVDNQPQHFGDGTRLSIL.

V is TRBV12-3 or TRBV12-4 and J is TRBJ2-7, with D hard to call. V dropped 5 bases and J dropped 4 bases, with 18 bases sitting between them. This CDR3 comprises 15 residues. CDR3 nucleotide sequence: TGTGCCAGCAGTGCCGCAGCCCCTGGTATGTACGAGCAGTACTTC. It encodes CASSAAAPGMYEQYF.

This clonotype was recorded a few times. This rearrangement joins TRBV5-1 to TRBJ2-1, with 10 bases aligning to TRBD2. CDR1 is SGHRS and CDR2 is YFSETQ in the germline V gene. The CDR3 totals 17 residues. The V and J ends lost 1 base and 5 bases, in that order; junction bases with no gene match: 9. The CDR3, as DNA: TGCGCCAGCAGCTTGTTTTCGCGGACTAGCGGCAACAATGAGCAGTTCTTC. This codes for CASSLFSRTSGNNEQFF.

This chain uses TRBV12-3 or TRBV12-4 with TRBJ2-4; tentative D call: TRBD1 (7 bases). V was cut by 3 bases and J by 0 bases, with 12 bases left in between. This CDR3 spans 16 amino acids. DNA of the CDR3: TGTGCCAGCAGTTTGGAGGGACAGTTAGCCAAAAACATTCAGTACTTC. Its protein product is CASSLEGQLAKNIQYF.

The chain uses TRBV2 and TRBJ2-2; TRBD2 agrees at 7 bases. V dropped 6 bases and J dropped 5; count of bases not matched to a gene: 9. This CDR3 spans 15 amino acids. Per the germline V gene, CDR1 is SNHLY and CDR2 is FYNNEI. The chain's CDR3 is CASRRTSSGTGELFF. The CDR3 DNA follows: TGTGCCAGCAGGAGGACTAGTTCGGGGACCGGGGAGCTGTTTTTT. Combining the CDR3 with reference TRBV2 and TRBJ2-2 gives the whole variable domain EPEVTQTPSHQVTQMGQEVILRCVPISNHLYFYWYRQILGQKVEFLVSFYNNEISEKSEIFDDQFSVERPDGSNFTLKIRSTKLEDSAMYFCASRRTSSGTGELFFGEGSRLTVL.